The rows below give T cell receptor beta chains drawn from one sample of a study of T cell changes during pregnancy in multiple sclerosis. Clones were sequenced by immunoSEQ multiplex PCR, and TCRdb holds only the in-frame ones, with some missing. This table holds 35,000 or so clones, approximately 90% found once. The material was CD4+ T cells from peripheral blood mononuclear cells, obtained in the third trimester of pregnancy. Every receptor here comes from a female donor in good health, enrolled as a control in a pregnancy study. CDR3s include the opening cysteine and the closing phenylalanine or tryptophan. A D gene is named only where the DNA matches it firmly.

v_call	j_call	d_call	cdr3_aa	cdr3_nt
TRBV18	TRBJ2-2	-	CASSQSTGTGELFF	TGTGCCAGCTCACAATCGACGGGTACCGGGGAGCTGTTTTTT
TRBV18	TRBJ2-3	TRBD2	CASSGPPGLIRTQYF	TGTGCCAGCTCGGGGCCACCGGGACTAATCAGGACGCAGTATTTT
TRBV28	TRBJ1-4	-	CASSLSWRANEKLFF	TGTGCCAGCAGTTTATCCTGGAGGGCGAATGAAAAACTGTTTTTT
TRBV28	TRBJ1-1	-	CASNPPWGQREAFF	TGTGCCAGCAATCCCCCCTGGGGGCAGAGAGAAGCTTTCTTT
TRBV6-5	TRBJ1-1	-	CASRRQQMNTEAFF	TGTGCCAGCAGGAGACAGCAAATGAACACTGAAGCTTTCTTT
TRBV7-2	TRBJ2-5	-	CASSQFQETQYF	TGTGCCAGCAGTCAATTTCAAGAGACCCAGTACTTC
TRBV2	TRBJ1-5	-	CASSPGGQPQHF	TGTGCCAGCAGTCCCGGGGGTCAGCCCCAGCATTTT
TRBV6-5	TRBJ2-2	TRBD2	CASSASMGGTGELFF	TGTGCCAGCAGTGCCTCCATGGGGGGGACCGGGGAGCTGTTTTTT
TRBV10-3	TRBJ2-1	TRBD2	CAISESGREVEQFF	TGTGCCATCAGTGAGTCGGGGCGGGAGGTTGAGCAGTTCTTC
TRBV7-2	TRBJ1-2	TRBD1	CASSALRDSLYGYTF	TGTGCCAGCAGCGCACTCCGGGACAGCCTATATGGCTACACCTTC
TRBV6-5	TRBJ1-1	-	CASTLGGNTEAFF	TGTGCCAGCACGCTGGGGGGGAACACTGAAGCTTTCTTT
TRBV6-5	TRBJ1-2	-	CASSYSRRVIVGYTF	TGTGCCAGCAGTTACTCGAGGCGGGTAATTGTGGGCTACACCTTC
TRBV10-3	TRBJ2-7	TRBD1	CAISGTGDEQYF	TGTGCCATCAGTGGGACAGGGGACGAGCAGTACTTC